This T cell receptor beta chain originates from a study of blood T cell repertoires in COVID-19. Those who participated ranged in age from 18 to 89 years and resided in about two dozen US areas. Authors' data handling: Researchers report that nucleated cell counts were estimated from reference gene primer amplification. This table comes from immunoSEQ multiplex PCR, and its TCRdb copy is limited to in-frame clones, with some not included. V, J and clone size derive from that table, while D and trimming were established from the DNA sequence. The table includes approximately 250,000 clones, around 89% detected once. This CDR3 has 13 residues. The V end lost 1 base, the J end lost 4 bases, and 10 bases lay between the germline ends. Germline assignment: CDR1 GTSNPN and CDR2 SVGIG (reference sequence).

The material sequenced was PBMCs or T cells enriched from blood (not recorded which). The TCR was taken from a woman aged 40 to 50 with acute COVID-19. This sequence joins TRBV30 and TRBJ2-5; D not certain. The CDR3 reads CAWSAKTRETQYF. The CDR3 nucleotides read TGTGCCTGGAGTGCCAAGACAAGAGAGACCCAGTACTTC.